The 20 T cell receptor beta chains listed next were all sequenced from one sample in a study of Tregs in tolerant kidney transplant recipients. Assay used: immunoSEQ multiplex PCR; TCRdb lists only in-frame clones, some missing. The table includes 85,000 to 90,000 clones, around nine tenths detected once. Sequencing was carried out using CD8+ T cells from blood. The origin of the receptors is a human donor in good health.

This clone was detected only a few times. This chain uses TRBV15 with TRBJ2-6, with TRBD2 as a possible D gene (5 bases). The CDR3 length is 16 residues. Trimming took 0 bases from V and 4 from J, leaving 10 bases between them. The germline V gene has CDR1 LNHNV and CDR2 YYDKDF (reference sequence). The CDR3, as DNA: TGTGCCACCAGCAGAGATGAGGGCTCAGGGGCCAACGTCCTGACTTTC. Translating gives CATSRDEGSGANVLTF.

The CDR3 spells CASSNRGYEQYF. CDR3 DNA: TGTGCCAGCAGTAACAGGGGTTATGAGCAGTACTTC. J is TRBJ2-7 and V is TRBV27; TRBD1 matches at 7 bases. Germline V lookup: CDR1 MNHEY, CDR2 SMNVEV (reference sequence). CDR3 size: 12 residues. Trimming removed 5 bases from V and 7 bases from J; junction bases left unmatched: 5.

The chain links TRBV4-1 to TRBJ1-4; possible D gene TRBD1, 5 bases. CDR1 MGHRA and CDR2 YSYEKL come from the germline V gene. There are 14 residues in the CDR3. Trimming left V 4 bases short and J 3 bases short, with 9 bases between. CDR3 sequence reads: CASSPRGPNEKLFF. In nucleotides, the CDR3 is TGCGCCAGCAGCCCCCGGGGCCCTAATGAAAAACTGTTTTTT.

This clone was seen ten or more times. This chain links TRBV6-1 with TRBJ1-1; no clear D gene. The CDR3 spans 14 residues. Per the germline V gene, CDR1 is MNHNS and CDR2 is SASEGT. V lost 7 bases to trimming and J lost 1 base, with 13 bases between them. The CDR3 DNA follows: TGTGCCAGCACTGTAACTCATGAGAACACTGAAGCTTTCTTT. It is translated as CASTVTHENTEAFF.

V and J are TRBV15 and TRBJ2-5, with TRBD2 matching over 14 bases. Germline V gives CDR1 LNHNV, CDR2 YYDKDF (reference sequence). CDR3 length: 16 amino acids. J gave up 4 bases and V 5 bases, and 6 bases lay outside the gene matches. The CDR3 DNA follows: TGTGCCACCAGCTCCGGACTAGCGGGAGGATCAGAGACCCAGTACTTC. Translation gives CATSSGLAGGSETQYF.

The rearrangement joins TRBV27 to TRBJ1-1; 7 bases map to TRBD1. Trimming at V came to 3 bases and at J to 12 bases, leaving 7 bases not matched to a gene. In germline, CDR1 is MNHEY, CDR2 SMNVEV (reference sequence). CDR3 length: 12 amino acids. In DNA form, the CDR3 reads TGTGCCAGCAGTTTCGACGGGACAGAGTCTTTCTTT. The encoded protein is CASSFDGTESFF.

In DNA, the CDR3 is TGTGCCAGCAGCCGGTTTAGGGGCAATGAGCAGTTCTTC. Protein: CASSRFRGNEQFF. The chain combines TRBV27 with TRBJ2-1; maybe TRBD1 (5 bases). V gave up 6 bases and J gave up 6 bases, with 12 bases separating them. The CDR3 runs to 13 residues. The germline CDR1 and CDR2 sequences are MNHEY and SMNVEV (reference sequence).

The chain uses TRBV27 and TRBJ2-5; TRBD1 is a possible D gene (5 bases). The CDR3 extends over 16 amino acids. V was clipped by 1 base and J by 0 bases, with 12 bases between them. The germline CDR1 and CDR2 sequences are MNHEY and SMNVEV (reference sequence). This chain's CDR3 is CASSLWSGSNQETQYF. DNA for the CDR3: TGTGCCAGCAGTTTATGGTCAGGGTCCAACCAAGAGACCCAGTACTTC.

The V gene is TRBV18, the J gene TRBJ2-3; 11 positions agree with TRBD2. The junction had 7 bases not matched to a gene; V was cut back by 4 bases and J by 4 bases. Per germline, CDR1 KGHSH and CDR2 LQKENI. The CDR3 is made up of 16 amino acids. In DNA form, the CDR3 reads TGTGCCAGCTCACAGGACGGGACTAGCGGCGCAGATACGCAGTATTTT. Its protein product is CASSQDGTSGADTQYF.

This rearrangement joins TRBV5-1 to TRBJ2-7; D is undetermined. The germline CDR1 and CDR2 sequences are SGHRS and YFSETQ. The CDR3 sequence is 15 residues long. V was clipped by 2 bases and J by 7 bases, with 19 bases between them. The CDR3 nucleotides read TGCGCCAGCAGCTTTAGGAAGGGCCCGACGAGGGAGCAGTACTTC. Translation: CASSFRKGPTREQYF.

The V and J genes are TRBV10-3 and TRBJ1-1; D gene uncertain. The CDR3 loop spans 14 amino acids. The germline V and J ends were trimmed by 4 bases and 1 base, with 10 bases remaining between them. Germline-derived CDR1 and CDR2 are ENHRY and SYGVKD. This CDR3 reads CAISGDRGNTEAFF. CDR3 nucleotide sequence: TGTGCCATCAGTGGGGATCGGGGGAACACTGAAGCTTTCTTT.

The chain couples TRBV6-5 to TRBJ1-5, with D hard to call. The V end lost 3 bases, the J end lost 7 bases, and 13 bases lay between the germline ends. The V gene's germline CDR1 is MNHEY and CDR2 SVGAGI. The length of the CDR3 is 14 residues. CDR3 DNA sequence: TGTGCCAGCAGTTATCTATGGGGTGACCAGCCCCAGCATTTT. Translating it yields CASSYLWGDQPQHF.

V gene TRBV6-6 combines with J gene TRBJ1-5; 8 positions agree with TRBD1. CDR3 size: 14 residues. The V gene's germline CDR1 is MNHNY and CDR2 SVGAGI (reference sequence). With V trimmed by 6 bases and J by 6 bases, 7 bases remained unmatched. CDR3 sequence: CASSYGQGSQPQHF. Written as DNA, the CDR3 is TGTGCCAGCAGCTATGGACAGGGAAGTCAGCCCCAGCATTTT.

The rearrangement links TRBV5-6 to TRBJ2-5, with TRBD2 as a possible D gene (6 bases). V was cut by 4 bases and J by 0 bases, with 19 bases left in between. The germline V gene has CDR1 SGHDT and CDR2 YYEEEE. CDR3 length: 17 residues. The CDR3 sequence: CASSLILAGYNQETQYF. Written as DNA, the CDR3 is TGTGCCAGCAGCCTAATCCTCGCGGGGTACAACCAAGAGACCCAGTACTTC.

This rearrangement joins TRBV9 to TRBJ1-2; D remains ambiguous. The V end was cut by 3 bases, the J end by 9 bases, with 21 bases between. CDR3 size: 15 residues. The germline CDR1 and CDR2 sequences are SGDLS and YYNGEE. CDR3 residues: CASSDTQSPDRSYTF. CDR3 sequence (DNA): TGTGCCAGCAGCGATACACAGAGCCCGGATCGTAGCTACACCTTC.

The chain uses TRBV6-5 and TRBJ2-3; TRBD2 aligns across 9 bases. The CDR3 covers 15 residues. V shed 6 bases and J 4 bases; nucleotides not matched to a gene: 8. Germline V gene sequence: CDR1 MNHEY, CDR2 SVGAGI. CDR3 coding DNA: TGTGCCAGCAGCTTTAGCGGGAGTAGGGCAGATACGCAGTATTTT. Its protein is CASSFSGSRADTQYF.

This clone was observed once. This chain joins TRBV2 and TRBJ2-3; D remains unclear. Germline V gives CDR1 SNHLY, CDR2 FYNNEI. Trimming removed 6 bases at V and 3 bases at J, with 16 bases between. The CDR3 has 15 residues. The CDR3 is CASSYDSARTDTQYF. The CDR3 DNA reads as TGTGCCAGCAGCTATGACTCGGCTAGGACAGATACGCAGTATTTT.

The J gene is TRBJ2-7, the V gene TRBV7-9; the D gene is possibly TRBD1 (5 bases). The CDR3 spans 13 residues. Trimming left V 5 bases short and J 3 bases short, with 11 bases between. The V gene's germline CDR1 is SEHNR and CDR2 FQNEAQ (reference sequence). The CDR3 loop is CASSPRQIYEQYF. The CDR3 DNA is TGTGCCAGCAGCCCCCGACAGATCTACGAGCAGTACTTC.

The chain is built from TRBV6-1 and TRBJ2-7; D may be TRBD1 or TRBD2 (5 bases each). Germline CDR1 and CDR2: MNHNS and SASEGT. The CDR3 covers 15 residues. Trimming took off 0 bases at V and 2 bases at J, with 11 bases between the two ends. CDR3: CASSEAWGKAYEQYF. The CDR3 coding sequence is TGTGCCAGCAGTGAAGCGTGGGGGAAAGCCTACGAGCAGTACTTC.

The genes are TRBV7-9 and TRBJ2-7, with TRBD1 identical over 9 bases. Per the germline V gene, CDR1 is SEHNR and CDR2 is FQNEAQ (reference sequence). The CDR3 is 14 residues long. With 5 bases clipped from V and 2 bases from J, the junction kept 4 bases outside the gene matches. The CDR3 bases are TGTGCCAGCAGCCACCGGGACAGGGCCTACGAGCAGTACTTC. It yields the protein CASSHRDRAYEQYF.